This T cell receptor (beta chain) was recorded in a study of control samples from healthy donors and cancer patients. The table came from immunoSEQ multiplex PCR; TCRdb's copy has only in-frame clones and leaves some out. Here the sample spans tens of thousands of clones, over 85% being singletons. V dropped 1 base and J dropped 7; count of bases not matched to a gene: 8. The CDR3 covers 16 residues. Looked up from germline, CDR1 is MNHEY and CDR2 is SMNVEV (reference sequence). This chain joins TRBV27 and TRBJ1-1, with 11 bases matching TRBD1. This clonotype was obtained from a woman aged 25 to 39 in good health. Sequences were obtained from blood. The DNA of the CDR3 is TGTGCCAGCAGTTTATGGGGACAGGGGGGAAGTGGTGAAGCTTTCTTT. Encoded protein: CASSLWGQGGSGEAFF.